A selection of T cell receptor beta chains follows, all from one sample in a study of blood T cell repertoires in COVID-19. Data came from immunoSEQ multiplex PCR; TCRdb stores just in-frame clones and leaves some out. The table lists 200,000 to 250,000 clones, approximately 86% of them singletons, with about 15% in the top ten. What was sequenced was PBMCs or T cells enriched from blood (not recorded which). Receptors were obtained from a woman aged 50 to 60 with acute COVID-19. The CDR3 runs from the conserved cysteine through the conserved F or W. The order of the fields is V gene, D gene, clone size, J gene, CDR3 protein, CDR3 DNA. The D gene is left open where the match is weak. Size is omitted from some rows. Given values are once, few, many or a class for expanded clones.

TRBV27	.	.	TRBJ1-2	CASSYGTGLNYGYTF	TGTGCCAGCAGTTACGGGACGGGACTTAACTATGGCTACACCTTC
TRBV28	TRBD2	.	TRBJ2-2	CASTRLAGEPGELFF	TGTGCCAGCACTCGACTAGCGGGAGAACCCGGGGAGCTGTTTTTT
TRBV28	.	.	TRBJ1-2	CASNGLDGNYGYTF	TGTGCCAGCAACGGACTCGATGGGAACTATGGCTACACCTTC
TRBV19	.	.	TRBJ1-5	CASSLKGITGHGRWPQHF	TGTGCCAGTAGCCTCAAGGGGATAACGGGACACGGAAGGTGGCCCCAGCATTTT
TRBV28	TRBD1	.	TRBJ1-2	CASSLSRTGLIGYTF	TGTGCCAGCAGTTTATCACGGACAGGGCTGATCGGCTACACCTTC
TRBV29-1	.	.	TRBJ2-1	CSVRDFSLYNEQFF	TGCAGCGTCCGGGACTTCAGTTTATACAATGAGCAGTTCTTC
TRBV2	.	.	TRBJ2-5	CASSGQRQETQYF	TGTGCCAGCAGTGGACAGAGACAAGAGACCCAGTACTTC
TRBV3-1/TRBV3-2	.	.	TRBJ1-1	CASSPPHFGNTEAFF	.
TRBV6-5	.	.	TRBJ1-2	CASSYGRAGAYGYTF	TGTGCCAGCAGTTACGGGCGCGCAGGCGCCTATGGCTACACCTTC
TRBV18	TRBD2	.	TRBJ2-5	CASSPQLAVQETQYF	TGTGCCAGCTCACCACAACTAGCGGTCCAAGAGACCCAGTACTTC
TRBV7-2	.	.	TRBJ2-5	CASSLAEQTQYF	TGTGCCAGCAGCTTAGCTGAGCAGACCCAGTACTTC
TRBV18	TRBD1	.	TRBJ1-1	CASSSWTGHTEAFF	TGTGCCAGCTCGTCGTGGACAGGGCACACTGAAGCTTTCTTT
TRBV5-4	.	.	TRBJ2-1	CASSWSGSYNEQFF	TGTGCCAGCAGCTGGTCGGGCTCCTACAATGAGCAGTTCTTC
TRBV7-2	TRBD1	.	TRBJ2-7	CASSLTGGPPYEQYF	TGTGCCAGCAGCTTAACAGGGGGGCCTCCCTACGAGCAGTACTTC
TRBV27	TRBD1	.	TRBJ2-2	CASTTGVTGELFF	TGTGCCAGCACCACAGGGGTCACCGGGGAGCTGTTTTTT
TRBV6-6	TRBD1	few	TRBJ1-5	CASTSTGNQPQHF	TGTGCCAGCACCTCGACAGGGAATCAGCCCCAGCATTTT
TRBV4-1	TRBD2	.	TRBJ2-7	CASSQQGGRTYEQYF	TGCGCCAGCAGCCAACAGGGAGGGAGGACTTACGAGCAGTACTTC
TRBV4-3	.	.	TRBJ2-7	CASSQDKEGPQSYEQYF	TGCGCCAGCAGCCAAGATAAAGAGGGTCCGCAATCCTACGAGCAGTACTTC
TRBV10-3	.	.	TRBJ2-3	CAISESRRTVSTDTQYF	TGTGCCATCAGTGAGTCGAGGCGGACAGTGAGCACAGATACGCAGTATTTT
TRBV24-1	TRBD1	.	TRBJ2-2	CATSDLTGTGGIGELFF	TGTGCCACCAGTGATTTGACCGGGACAGGGGGGATCGGGGAGCTGTTTTTT
TRBV27	.	.	TRBJ1-1	CASSLSVSTEAFF	TGTGCCAGCAGTTTATCAGTAAGCACTGAGGCTTTCTTT
TRBV25-1	.	.	TRBJ2-7	CASSESGGGHEQYF	TGTGCCAGCAGTGAATCTGGGGGAGGACACGAGCAGTACTTC
TRBV28	TRBD2	once	TRBJ2-1	CASSPGGSGDNEQFF	TGTGCCAGCAGCCCGGGGGGGTCCGGAGACAATGAGCAGTTCTTC
TRBV19	TRBD1	.	TRBJ1-2	CASSRGQAINYGYTF	TGTGCCAGTAGTCGCGGACAGGCCATAAACTATGGCTACACCTTC
TRBV29-1	.	.	TRBJ2-1	CSVETQGGNEQFF	TGCAGCGTTGAAACGCAGGGGGGCAATGAGCAGTTCTTC
TRBV5-5	.	few	TRBJ1-1	CASSLVQSNTEAFF	TGTGCCAGCAGCTTGGTTCAGTCGAACACTGAAGCTTTCTTT
TRBV24-1	.	.	TRBJ1-5	CATSEAGQPQHF	TGTGCCACCAGTGAAGCGGGACAGCCCCAGCATTTT
TRBV7-9	.	once	TRBJ2-7	CASSPNYFDEAYEQYF	TGTGCCAGCAGCCCAAATTATTTCGATGAGGCCTACGAGCAGTACTTC
TRBV27	TRBD1	once	TRBJ1-1	CASSSRDRRLNTEAFF	TGTGCCAGCAGTTCACGGGACAGGAGATTGAACACTGAAGCTTTCTTT
TRBV27	TRBD2	once	TRBJ2-7	CASSLRTSGSYGGIGYEQYF	TGTGCCAGCAGTTTACGGACTAGCGGGAGCTACGGGGGGATAGGATACGAGCAGTACTTC
TRBV28	.	.	TRBJ1-3	CASSPVDRNSGNTIYF	TGTGCCAGCAGTCCGGTAGACAGAAACTCTGGAAACACCATATATTTT